The entry below gives a single TCR beta chain sequence along with its context. In the original analysis: How many nucleated cells were present was estimated from reference gene primer amplification. This table comes from immunoSEQ multiplex PCR, and its TCRdb copy is limited to in-frame clones, with some not included. V, J and clone size are taken as reported in that table, and D and trimming were inferred from the DNA itself. The sample holds under 200,000 clones, 80% seen once. The data are from a study of blood T cell repertoires in COVID-19. Turning to the study itself: Nucleic acid was either cDNA or gDNA, and it came from T cells, B-cell-depleted T cells, or PBMCs.

Germline assignment: CDR1 MNHNY and CDR2 SVGAGI (reference sequence). The J segment lost 7 bases and the V segment lost 8 bases, leaving 7 bases of the junction unmatched. CDR3 length: 13 residues. The chain uses TRBV6-6 and TRBJ2-7; TRBD1 matches at 11 bases. The TCR comes from a man aged 55 to 70 with acute or convalescent COVID-19. The sample was peripheral blood. CDR3 protein: CASCGQGAGEQYF. DNA for the CDR3: TGTGCCAGCTGTGGACAGGGGGCGGGGGAGCAGTACTTC.